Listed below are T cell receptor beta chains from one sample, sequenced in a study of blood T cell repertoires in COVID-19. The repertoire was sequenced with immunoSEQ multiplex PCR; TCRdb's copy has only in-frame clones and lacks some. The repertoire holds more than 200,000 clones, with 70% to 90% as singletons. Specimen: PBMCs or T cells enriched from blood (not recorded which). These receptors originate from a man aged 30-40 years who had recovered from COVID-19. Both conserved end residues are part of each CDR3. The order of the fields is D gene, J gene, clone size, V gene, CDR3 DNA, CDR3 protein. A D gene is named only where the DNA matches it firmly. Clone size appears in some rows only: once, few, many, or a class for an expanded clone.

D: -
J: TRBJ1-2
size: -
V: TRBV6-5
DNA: TGTGCCAGCCAGGGTTTTCGGGATGGCTACACCTTC
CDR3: CASQGFRDGYTF

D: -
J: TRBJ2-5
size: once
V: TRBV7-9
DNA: TGTGCCAGCAGCTTAGCTATTACGAGGGCAGAGACCCAGTACTTC
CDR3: CASSLAITRAETQYF

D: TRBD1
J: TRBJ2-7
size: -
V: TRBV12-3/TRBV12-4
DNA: TGTGCCAGCAGGCAGGGACAGAACTACGAGCAGTACTTC
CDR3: CASRQGQNYEQYF

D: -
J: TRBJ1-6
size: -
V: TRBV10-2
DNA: TGCGCCAGCAGTGGTGAAACAGGAGCCGTTGGGAATTCACCCCTCCACTTT
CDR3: CASSGETGAVGNSPLHF

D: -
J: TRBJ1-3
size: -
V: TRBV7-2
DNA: TGTGCCAGCAGGGAGGGGTCTGGAAACACCATATATTTT
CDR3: CASREGSGNTIYF

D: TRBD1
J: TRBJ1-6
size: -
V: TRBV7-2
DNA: TGTGCCAGCAGCTTAAGGGGGCCTAATTCACCCCTCCACTTT
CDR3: CASSLRGPNSPLHF

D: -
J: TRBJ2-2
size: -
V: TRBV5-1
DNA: TGCGCCAGCAGCTTGGATAGCGGTTTGAACGGGGAGCTGTTTTTT
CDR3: CASSLDSGLNGELFF

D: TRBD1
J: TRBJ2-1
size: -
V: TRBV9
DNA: TGTGCCAGCAGCGTAGAGGGACAGGTCTACAATGAGCAGTTCTTC
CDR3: CASSVEGQVYNEQFF

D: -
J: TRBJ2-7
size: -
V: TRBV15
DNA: TGTGCCACCAGTTCCACTTATAACGAGCAGTACTTC
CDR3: CATSSTYNEQYF

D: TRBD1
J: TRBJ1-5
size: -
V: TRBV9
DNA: TGTGCCAGCAGCCTCGGGACAGCTAATCAGCCCCAGCATTTT
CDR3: CASSLGTANQPQHF

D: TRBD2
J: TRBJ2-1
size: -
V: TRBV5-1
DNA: TGCGCCAGCAGCGCCACTAGCGGGAGAGTCATAAGTAACTCCTACAATGAGCAGTTCTTC
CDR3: CASSATSGRVISNSYNEQFF

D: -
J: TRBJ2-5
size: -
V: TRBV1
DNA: TGCACCAGCAGCCAAGTCTTTCCCAGCGCCCAAGAGACCCAGTACTTC
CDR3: CTSSQVFPSAQETQYF

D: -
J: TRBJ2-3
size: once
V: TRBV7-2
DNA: TGTGCCAGCAGCCTGGAGGGGGCGCGCACAGATACGCAGTATTTT
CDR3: CASSLEGARTDTQYF

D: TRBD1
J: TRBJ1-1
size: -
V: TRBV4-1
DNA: TGCGCCAGCAGCCTACAACAGGGGGGTTACACTGAAGCTTTCTTT
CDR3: CASSLQQGGYTEAFF

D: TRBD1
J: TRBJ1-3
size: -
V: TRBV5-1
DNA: TGCGCCAGCAGCTCACAGGGGGCTTCTGGAAACACCATATATTTT
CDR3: CASSSQGASGNTIYF

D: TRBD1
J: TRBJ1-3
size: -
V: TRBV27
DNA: TGTGCCAGCCGGGGACAGGCGCTCTCTGGAAACACCATATATTTT
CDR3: CASRGQALSGNTIYF

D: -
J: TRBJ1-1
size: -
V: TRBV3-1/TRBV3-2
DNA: TGTGCCAGCAGCCAAGATTTAACCGTAGACACTGAAGCTTTCTTT
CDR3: CASSQDLTVDTEAFF

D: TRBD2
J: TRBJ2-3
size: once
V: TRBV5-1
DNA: TGCGCCAGCAGCTGGCGGACTAGCGGGCGCACAGATACGCAGTATTTT
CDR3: CASSWRTSGRTDTQYF

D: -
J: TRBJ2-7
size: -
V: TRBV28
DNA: TGTGCCAGCAGTTGGAGCGGGTCCTACGAGCAGTACTTC
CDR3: CASSWSGSYEQYF

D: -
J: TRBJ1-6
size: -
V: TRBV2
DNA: TGTGCCAGCAGTGAAGTGACGGGGACACCCCTCCACTTT
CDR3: CASSEVTGTPLHF

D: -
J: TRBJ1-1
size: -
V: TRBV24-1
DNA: TGTGCCACCAGTGATCCGGCCGGGCAGGGGCTAATGAACACTGAAGCTTTCTTT
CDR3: CATSDPAGQGLMNTEAFF

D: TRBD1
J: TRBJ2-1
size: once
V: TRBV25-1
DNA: TGTGCCAGCAGGCCGAACACCAGGGGGAAGACCTACAATGAGCAGTTCTTC
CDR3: CASRPNTRGKTYNEQFF

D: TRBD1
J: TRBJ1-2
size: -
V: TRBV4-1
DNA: TGCGCCAGCAGCCAAGAGGTGGGACAGGGATACTACACCTTC
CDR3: CASSQEVGQGYYTF

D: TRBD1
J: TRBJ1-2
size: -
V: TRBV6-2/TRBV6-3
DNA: TGTGCCAGCAGTCACGGACAGGTATATGGCTACACCTTC
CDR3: CASSHGQVYGYTF

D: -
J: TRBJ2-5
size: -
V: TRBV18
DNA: TGTGCCAGCTCACTCCAGAAACAAGAGACCCAGTACTTC
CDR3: CASSLQKQETQYF

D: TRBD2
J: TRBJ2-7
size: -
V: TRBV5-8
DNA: TGTGCCAGCAGCCGCGGGGGGGCCCTCTACGAGCAGTACTTC
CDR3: CASSRGGALYEQYF

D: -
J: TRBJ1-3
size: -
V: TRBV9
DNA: TGTGCCAGCAGCGTTGGGGGGGGCACTGGAAACACCATATATTTT
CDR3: CASSVGGGTGNTIYF

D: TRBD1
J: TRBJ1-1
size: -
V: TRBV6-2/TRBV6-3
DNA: TGTGCCAGCAGTTACAGCCGGACAGGGGAAGCTTTCTTT
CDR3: CASSYSRTGEAFF

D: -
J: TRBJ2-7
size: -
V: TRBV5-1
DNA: TGCGCCAGCAGCTTGTCCGGAGTCCAATTCGAGCAGTACTTC
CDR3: CASSLSGVQFEQYF

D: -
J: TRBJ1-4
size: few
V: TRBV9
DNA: TGTGCCAGCAGCGTAGGTAGCACCGCAACTAATGAAAAACTGTTTTTT
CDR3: CASSVGSTATNEKLFF

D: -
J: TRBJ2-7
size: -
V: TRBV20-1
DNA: TGCAGTGCCGAACTAGGGCGGCAGTACTTC
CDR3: CSAELGRQYF

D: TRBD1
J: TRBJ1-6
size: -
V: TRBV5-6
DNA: TGTGCCAGCAGCATAGACAGGGGCCGATATAATTCACCCCTCCACTTT
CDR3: CASSIDRGRYNSPLHF

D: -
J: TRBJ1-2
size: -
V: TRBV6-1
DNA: TGTGCCAGCAGTGACCGGGACAAATATGGCTACACCTTC
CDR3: CASSDRDKYGYTF

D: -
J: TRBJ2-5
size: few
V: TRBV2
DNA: TGTGCCAGCGAGCAGGACAATGGAGAGACCCAGTACTTC
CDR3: CASEQDNGETQYF

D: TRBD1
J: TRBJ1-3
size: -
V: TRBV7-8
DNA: TGTGCCAGCAGCCCCCCTTGGACAGGGCCGGTGGAAGGAAACACCATATATTTT
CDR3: CASSPPWTGPVEGNTIYF

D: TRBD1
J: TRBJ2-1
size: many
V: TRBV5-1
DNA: TGCGCCAGCAGCCCTGGACAGGGGGCGGTCGATGAGCAGTTCTTC
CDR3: CASSPGQGAVDEQFF

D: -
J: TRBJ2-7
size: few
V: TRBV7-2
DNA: TGTGCCAGCAGCCCCAGCTACGAGCAGTACTTC
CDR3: CASSPSYEQYF

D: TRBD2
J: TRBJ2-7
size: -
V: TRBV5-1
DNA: TGCGCCAGCAGTCGTCCCGGGACTAGCGGGGCGAGCTCCTACGAGCAGTACTTC
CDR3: CASSRPGTSGASSYEQYF

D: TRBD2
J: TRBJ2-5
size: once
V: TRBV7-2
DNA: TGTGCCAGCAGCTCACCCCTATTAGCGGGTCGGGAGACCCAGTACTTC
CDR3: CASSSPLLAGRETQYF

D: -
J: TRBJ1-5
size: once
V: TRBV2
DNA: TGTGCCAGCAGTGAATTGGGGCCTCCTCAGCCCCAGCATTTT
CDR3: CASSELGPPQPQHF

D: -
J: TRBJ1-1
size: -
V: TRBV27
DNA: TGTGCCAGCAGTTTCGTCAGGGCCACTGAAGCTTTCTTT
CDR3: CASSFVRATEAFF

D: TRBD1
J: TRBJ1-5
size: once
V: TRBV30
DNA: TGTGCCTGGAATCAGGACAGGGGAAGATTTCAGCCCCAGCATTTT
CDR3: CAWNQDRGRFQPQHF

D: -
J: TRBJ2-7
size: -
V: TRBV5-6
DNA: TGTGCCAGCAGCTTGGAACGCAGCTCCTACGAGCAGTACTTC
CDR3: CASSLERSSYEQYF

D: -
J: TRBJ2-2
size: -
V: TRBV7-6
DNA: TGTGCCAGCAGCTTTAAGATCGACAGTGTGAACACCGGGGAGCTGTTTTTT
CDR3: CASSFKIDSVNTGELFF

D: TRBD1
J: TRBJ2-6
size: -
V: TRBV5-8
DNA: TGTGCCAGCAGCTTGGTTACAGGGGCTGGGGCCAACGTCCTGACTTTC
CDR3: CASSLVTGAGANVLTF

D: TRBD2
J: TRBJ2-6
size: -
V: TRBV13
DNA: TGTGCCAGCAGCTTAGGCCGGCTAGCGGGGGGGCCCGGGGCCAACGTCCTGACTTTC
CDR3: CASSLGRLAGGPGANVLTF

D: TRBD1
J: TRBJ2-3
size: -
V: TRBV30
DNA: TGTGCCTGGATTTCCCTGCGCCCCGCCCCGGGACAGGGGGCCGGGGATACGCAGTATTTT
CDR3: CAWISLRPAPGQGAGDTQYF

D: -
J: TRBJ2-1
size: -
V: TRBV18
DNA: TGTGCCAGCTCCCAACGCGGGGTTGAGGGGAATGAGCAGTTCTTC
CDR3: CASSQRGVEGNEQFF

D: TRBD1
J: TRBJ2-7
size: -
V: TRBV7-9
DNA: TGTGCCAGCAGCACCCCCCAGGGTCATAACAGGGGGCCCTTCTACGAGCAGTACTTC
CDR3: CASSTPQGHNRGPFYEQYF

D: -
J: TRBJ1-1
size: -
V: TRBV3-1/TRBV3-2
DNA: TGTGCCAGCAGCCAAGGGCGGGCCATGAACACTGAAGCTTTCTTT
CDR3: CASSQGRAMNTEAFF

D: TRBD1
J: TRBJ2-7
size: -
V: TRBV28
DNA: TGTGCCAGTCCTCCACCGGGACAGGGGATCTACGAGCAGTACTTC
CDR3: CASPPPGQGIYEQYF

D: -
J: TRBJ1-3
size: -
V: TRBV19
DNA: TGTGCCAGTACTCGGCAGGGTCCAGGGGGAAACACCATATATTTT
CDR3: CASTRQGPGGNTIYF

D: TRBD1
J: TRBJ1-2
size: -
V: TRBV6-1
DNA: TGTGCCAGCAGTGAAACAGGGGGCAACCAGGTCCGTGGCTACACCTTC
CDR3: CASSETGGNQVRGYTF